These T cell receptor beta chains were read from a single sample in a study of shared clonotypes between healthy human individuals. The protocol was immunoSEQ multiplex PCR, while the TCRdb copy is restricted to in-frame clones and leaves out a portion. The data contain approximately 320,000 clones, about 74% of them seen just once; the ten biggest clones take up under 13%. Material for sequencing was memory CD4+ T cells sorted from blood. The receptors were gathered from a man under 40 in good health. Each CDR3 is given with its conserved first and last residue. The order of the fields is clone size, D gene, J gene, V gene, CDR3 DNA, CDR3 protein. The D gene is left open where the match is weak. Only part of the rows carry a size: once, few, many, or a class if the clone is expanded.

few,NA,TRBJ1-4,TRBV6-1,TGTGCCAGCACTCGTGGCAGCGGCTATGAAAAACTGTTTTTT,CASTRGSGYEKLFF
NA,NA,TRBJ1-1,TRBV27,TGTGCCAGCAGTCCAACAGACAGTTCCACTGAAGCTTTCTTT,CASSPTDSSTEAFF
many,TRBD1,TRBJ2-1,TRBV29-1,TGCAGCGTACGACAGGGGGTTGGTTCCTACAATGAGCAGTTCTTC,CSVRQGVGSYNEQFF
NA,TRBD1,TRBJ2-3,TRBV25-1,TGTGCCAGCAGTTCCCGGGACAGAGTATCAGATACGCAGTATTTT,CASSSRDRVSDTQYF
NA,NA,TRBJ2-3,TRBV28,TGTGCCAGCAGTCAAGCAATCCCTAGCACAGATACGCAGTATTTT,CASSQAIPSTDTQYF
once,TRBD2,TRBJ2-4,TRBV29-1,TGCAGCGTTTCCCCTTCTAGCGGGAGGGCCATATTGAACATTCAGTACTTC,CSVSPSSGRAILNIQYF
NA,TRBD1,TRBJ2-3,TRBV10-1,TGCGCCAGCAGTGAGCCCAACCCGGGACAGCAAAACACAGATACGCAGTATTTT,CASSEPNPGQQNTDTQYF
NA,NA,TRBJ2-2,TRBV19,TGTGCCAGTAGTACCTACACCGCGAACACCGGGGAGCTGTTTTTT,CASSTYTANTGELFF
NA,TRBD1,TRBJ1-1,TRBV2,TGTGCCAGCAGTTCGTGGACAGGAGCCGCTTTCTTT,CASSSWTGAAFF
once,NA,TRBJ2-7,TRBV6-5,TGTGCCAGCAGTTACTCGTTGCGGGGCTCCTACGAGCAGTACTTC,CASSYSLRGSYEQYF
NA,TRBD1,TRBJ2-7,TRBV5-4,TGTGCCAGCAGCTTACCGGGACAGGGGTCTTACGAGCAGTACTTC,CASSLPGQGSYEQYF